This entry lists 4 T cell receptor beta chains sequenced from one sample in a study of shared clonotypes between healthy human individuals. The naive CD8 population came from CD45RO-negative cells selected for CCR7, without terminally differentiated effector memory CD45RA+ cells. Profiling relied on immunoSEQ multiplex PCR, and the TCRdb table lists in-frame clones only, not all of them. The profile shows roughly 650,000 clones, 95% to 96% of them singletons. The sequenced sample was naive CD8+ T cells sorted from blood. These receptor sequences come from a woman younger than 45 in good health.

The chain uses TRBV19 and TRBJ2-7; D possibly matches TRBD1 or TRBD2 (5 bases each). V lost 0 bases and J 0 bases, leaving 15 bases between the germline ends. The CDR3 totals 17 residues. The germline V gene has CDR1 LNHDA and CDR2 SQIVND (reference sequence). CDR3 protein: CASSIDLGAGFSYEQYF. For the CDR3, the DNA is TGTGCCAGTAGTATAGATCTCGGGGCAGGCTTCTCCTACGAGCAGTACTTC.

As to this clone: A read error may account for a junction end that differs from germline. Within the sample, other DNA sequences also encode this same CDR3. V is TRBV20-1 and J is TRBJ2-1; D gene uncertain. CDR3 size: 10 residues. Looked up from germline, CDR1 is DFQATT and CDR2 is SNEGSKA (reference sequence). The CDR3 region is CSAREVEQFF. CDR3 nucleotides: TGCAGTGCAAGAGAGGTGGAGCAGTTCTTC.

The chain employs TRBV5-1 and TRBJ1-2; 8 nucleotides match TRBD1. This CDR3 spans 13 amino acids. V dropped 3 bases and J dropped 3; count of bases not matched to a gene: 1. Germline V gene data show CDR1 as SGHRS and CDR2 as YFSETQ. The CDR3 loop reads CASSSGGYYGYTF. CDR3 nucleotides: TGCGCCAGCAGCTCAGGGGGCTACTATGGCTACACCTTC.

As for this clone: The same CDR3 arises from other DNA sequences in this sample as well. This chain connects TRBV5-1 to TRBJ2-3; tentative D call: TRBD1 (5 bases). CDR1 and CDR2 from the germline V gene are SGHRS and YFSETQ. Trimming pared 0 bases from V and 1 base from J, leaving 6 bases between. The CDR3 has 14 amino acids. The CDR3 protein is CASSLEGGTDTQYF. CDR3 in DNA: TGCGCCAGCAGCTTGGAAGGGGGCACAGATACGCAGTATTTT.